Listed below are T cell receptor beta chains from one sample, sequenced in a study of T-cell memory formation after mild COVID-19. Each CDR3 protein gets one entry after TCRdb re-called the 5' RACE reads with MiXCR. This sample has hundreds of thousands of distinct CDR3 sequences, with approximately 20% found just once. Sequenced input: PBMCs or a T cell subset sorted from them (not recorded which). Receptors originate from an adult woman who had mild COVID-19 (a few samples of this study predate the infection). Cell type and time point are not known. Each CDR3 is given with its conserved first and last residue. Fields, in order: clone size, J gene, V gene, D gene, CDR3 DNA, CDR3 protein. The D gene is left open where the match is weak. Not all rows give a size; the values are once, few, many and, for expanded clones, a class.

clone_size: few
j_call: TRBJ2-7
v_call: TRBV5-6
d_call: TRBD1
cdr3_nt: TGTGCCAGCAGCTTGCCCATCGGGACAGAGAGCTACGAGCAGTACTTC
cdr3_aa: CASSLPIGTESYEQYF

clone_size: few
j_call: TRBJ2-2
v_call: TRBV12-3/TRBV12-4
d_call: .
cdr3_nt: TGTGCCAGCAGTTTCGGGGATTGGGCCGGGGAGCTGTTTTTT
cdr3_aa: CASSFGDWAGELFF

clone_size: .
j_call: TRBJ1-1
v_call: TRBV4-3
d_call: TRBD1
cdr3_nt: TGCGCCAGCAGCCGACGACAGGGAGAAGGAAACCCTGAAGCTTTCTTT
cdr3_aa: CASSRRQGEGNPEAFF

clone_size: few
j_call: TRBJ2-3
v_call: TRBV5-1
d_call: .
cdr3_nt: TGCGCCAGCAGCTTGGGCCGGGCGGGAACAGATACGCAGTATTTT
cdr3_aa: CASSLGRAGTDTQYF

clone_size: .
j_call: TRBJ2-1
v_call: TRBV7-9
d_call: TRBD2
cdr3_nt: TGTGCCAGCAGCTTGTTTGAGCGGGGGGGTAACAATGAGCAGTTCTTC
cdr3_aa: CASSLFERGGNNEQFF

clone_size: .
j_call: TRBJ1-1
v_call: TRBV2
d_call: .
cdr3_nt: TGTGCCAGCAGTGTTGGGGGGCCTGAAGCTTTCTTT
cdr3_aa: CASSVGGPEAFF

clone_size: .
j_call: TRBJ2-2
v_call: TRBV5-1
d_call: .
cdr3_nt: TGCGCCAGCAGCTTGGCCCGTGTCAACACCGGGGAGCTGTTTTTT
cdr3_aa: CASSLARVNTGELFF

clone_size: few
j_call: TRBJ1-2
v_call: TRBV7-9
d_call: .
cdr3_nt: TGTGCCAGCAGCTTAGTTAACTCTGGCTACACCTTC
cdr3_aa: CASSLVNSGYTF

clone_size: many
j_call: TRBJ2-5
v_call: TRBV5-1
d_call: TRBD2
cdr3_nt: TGCGCCAGCAGCCTCGGGGCGGGAGGGAGCCAAGAGACCCAGTACTTC
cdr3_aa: CASSLGAGGSQETQYF

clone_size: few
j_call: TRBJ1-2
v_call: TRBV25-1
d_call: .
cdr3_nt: TGTGCCAGCAGTGCCCCGGACGGGGGCCCCGATAACTATGGCTACACCTTC
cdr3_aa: CASSAPDGGPDNYGYTF